This T cell receptor (beta chain) was sequenced for a study of T cells in Graves' hyperthyroidism and ophthalmopathy. General study findings and limits: Clonotypes that were expanded in thyroid above 0.001 mostly appeared in blood too.

In this sample, this clonotype turned up many times. As yet, its antigen is unknown. From RNA transcripts, TCR beta CDR3 regions were amplified. HTBI primers were employed in a first-round RT-PCR of the TCR CDR3. TCRdb called the multiplex PCR reads again in MiXCR, with one record for every CDR3 protein. The sample contains some 580,000 distinct CDR3 sequences, 15% to 20% of which appear only once. Diagnostic assessment was based on clinical symptoms, serum thyroxine and TRAb, thyroid ultrasound and orbital computed tomography. V was trimmed by 3 bases and J by 9 bases, leaving 9 bases between them. The CDR3 spans 13 residues. Per the germline V gene, CDR1 is SNHLY and CDR2 is FYNNEI.

This chain joins TRBV2 and TRBJ1-6, with no clear D. Sequenced sample: blood. The sequence was obtained from a woman in her 40s with Graves' ophthalmopathy. CDR3 sequence: CASSDPRFSPLHF. The CDR3 DNA reads as TGTGCCAGCAGTGATCCGCGGTTTTCACCCCTCCACTTT.